Listed below are T cell receptor beta chains from one sample, sequenced in a study of T cell responses to AZD1222 COVID-19 vaccine. Repertoires were generated with immunoSEQ multiplex PCR, while TCRdb's copy carries only in-frame clones and drops some. The data contain 150,000 or so clones, just over 90% of them singletons. The source material was peripheral blood, sampled on day 0 of AZD1222 vaccination. All receptors come from an adult in good health. Each CDR3 is given with its conserved first and last residue. The D gene is left open where the match is weak. Rows give clone size only sometimes, using once, few, many, or a class for an expanded clone.

clone_size	d_call	j_call	v_call	cdr3_aa	cdr3_nt
-	-	TRBJ2-7	TRBV3-1/TRBV3-2	CASSLDREQYF	TGTGCCAGCAGCCTCGACAGAGAGCAGTACTTC
-	TRBD2	TRBJ2-1	TRBV6-5	CATLPLAGGSNEQFF	TGTGCCACGCTCCCCCTAGCGGGAGGTAGCAATGAGCAGTTCTTC
once	-	TRBJ2-7	TRBV9	CASSVSQAPYEQYF	TGTGCCAGCAGCGTCTCACAGGCCCCCTACGAGCAGTACTTC
-	-	TRBJ1-4	TRBV11-2	CASIRTEANEKLFF	TGTGCCAGCATTCGGACTGAGGCTAATGAAAAACTGTTTTTT
-	-	TRBJ1-5	TRBV12-3/TRBV12-4	CASRGGWNQPQHF	TGTGCCAGCCGGGGGGGTTGGAATCAGCCCCAGCATTTT
-	TRBD2	TRBJ2-5	TRBV28	CASILSGGETQYF	TGTGCCAGCATCCTGTCGGGGGGAGAGACCCAGTACTTC
few	-	TRBJ2-7	TRBV3-1/TRBV3-2	CASSPSQGLTYEQYF	TGTGCCAGCAGCCCCTCCCAGGGTCTCACCTACGAGCAGTACTTC
-	-	TRBJ2-7	TRBV5-4	CASSLIGIPYEQYF	TGTGCCAGCAGCTTGATCGGGATTCCCTACGAGCAGTACTTC
-	TRBD2	TRBJ2-3	TRBV6-2/TRBV6-3	CASSTQLGTSGTTDTQYF	TGTGCCAGCAGCACCCAGCTCGGGACTAGCGGGACCACAGATACGCAGTATTTT
-	TRBD1	TRBJ1-1	TRBV19	CASKGQGATEAFF	TGTGCCAGTAAGGGACAGGGGGCAACTGAAGCTTTCTTT
-	-	TRBJ1-1	TRBV7-2	CASSYQQGNTEAFF	TGTGCCAGCAGCTACCAACAGGGGAACACTGAAGCTTTCTTT
-	TRBD2	TRBJ2-7	TRBV28	CASISPGLAGAKGGYEQYF	TGTGCCAGCATCTCCCCGGGGCTAGCGGGAGCCAAGGGTGGCTACGAGCAGTACTTC
-	TRBD1	TRBJ2-5	TRBV28	CASRDRGRRETQYF	TGTGCCAGCAGGGACAGGGGACGGAGAGAGACCCAGTACTTC
-	-	TRBJ2-5	TRBV5-6	CASSLGGGETQYF	TGTGCCAGCAGCTTGGGCGGTGGGGAGACCCAGTACTTC
-	-	TRBJ1-1	TRBV7-3	CASSLGGIRDTEAFF	TGTGCCAGCAGCTTAGGGGGGATACGTGACACTGAAGCTTTCTTT
once	-	TRBJ2-3	TRBV5-6	CASSDGARYRDTQYF	TGTGCCAGCAGCGACGGGGCCCGATACAGAGATACGCAGTATTTT
-	-	TRBJ1-3	TRBV28	CASSFPYLSSGNTIYF	TGTGCCAGCAGTTTTCCCTACCTAAGCTCTGGAAACACCATATATTTT
once	TRBD2	TRBJ2-1	TRBV11-3	CASSPRTSGSRNEQFF	TGTGCCAGCAGCCCCCGGACTAGCGGGAGTCGAAATGAGCAGTTCTTC